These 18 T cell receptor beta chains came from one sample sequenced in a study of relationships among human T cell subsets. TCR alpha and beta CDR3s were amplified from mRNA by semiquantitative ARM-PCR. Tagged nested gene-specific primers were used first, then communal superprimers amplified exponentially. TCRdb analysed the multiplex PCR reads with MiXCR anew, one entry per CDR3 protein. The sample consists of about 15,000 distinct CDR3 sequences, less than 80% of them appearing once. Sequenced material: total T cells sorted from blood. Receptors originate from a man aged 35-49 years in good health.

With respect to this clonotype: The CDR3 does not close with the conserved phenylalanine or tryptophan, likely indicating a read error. In nucleotides, the CDR3 is TGCGCCAGCAGCCAAGAAGCGGGGGCAGGGGTCACTGAAGCTTTCCTT. The encoded protein is CASSQEAGAGVTEAFL. The V gene is TRBV4-1, the J gene TRBJ1-1, with a weak D call TRBD1 (6 bases). Germline-derived CDR1 and CDR2 are MGHRA and YSYEKL. With 0 bases removed from V and 4 bases from J, the gap between germline ends came to 15 bases. CDR3 length equals 16 residues.

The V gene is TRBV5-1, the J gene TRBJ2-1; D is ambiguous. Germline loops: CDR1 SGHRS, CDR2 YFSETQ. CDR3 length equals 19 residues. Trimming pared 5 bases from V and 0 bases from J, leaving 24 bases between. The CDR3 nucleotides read TGCGCCAGCAGACCCATTCTAGGATTTGCGACGAGCTCCTACAATGAGCAGTTCTTC. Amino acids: CASRPILGFATSSYNEQFF.

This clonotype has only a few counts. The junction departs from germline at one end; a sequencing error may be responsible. In DNA, the CDR3 is TGCAGCGTAGAAGAGACTAGGAGCTCCTACGAGCAGTACTTC. Its translation is CSVEETRSSYEQYF. The V and J genes are TRBV29-1 and TRBJ2-7, with D tentatively TRBD2 (6 bases). Germline CDR1 reads SQVTM; CDR2 reads ANQGSEA. The CDR3 is 14 amino acids.

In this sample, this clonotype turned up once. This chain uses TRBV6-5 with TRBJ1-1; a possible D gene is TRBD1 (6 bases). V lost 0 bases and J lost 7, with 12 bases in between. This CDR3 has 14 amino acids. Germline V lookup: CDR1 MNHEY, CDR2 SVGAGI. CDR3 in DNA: TGTGCCAGCAGTTACTCAGGACAGTCCTTTGAAGCTTTCTTT. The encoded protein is CASSYSGQSFEAFF.

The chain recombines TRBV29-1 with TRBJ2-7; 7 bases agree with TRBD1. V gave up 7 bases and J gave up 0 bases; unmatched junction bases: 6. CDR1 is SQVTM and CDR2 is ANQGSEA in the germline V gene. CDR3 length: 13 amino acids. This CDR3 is CSAGDSNSYEQYF. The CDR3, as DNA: TGCAGCGCCGGGGACAGCAACTCCTACGAGCAGTACTTC.

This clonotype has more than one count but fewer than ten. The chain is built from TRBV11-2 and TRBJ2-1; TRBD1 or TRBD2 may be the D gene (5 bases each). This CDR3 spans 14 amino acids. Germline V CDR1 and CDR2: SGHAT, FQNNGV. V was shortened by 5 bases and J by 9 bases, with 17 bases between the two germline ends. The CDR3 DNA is TGTGCCAGCAGCAGTCCCCGGGGCCGGAGTGAGCAGTTCTTC. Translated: CASSSPRGRSEQFF.

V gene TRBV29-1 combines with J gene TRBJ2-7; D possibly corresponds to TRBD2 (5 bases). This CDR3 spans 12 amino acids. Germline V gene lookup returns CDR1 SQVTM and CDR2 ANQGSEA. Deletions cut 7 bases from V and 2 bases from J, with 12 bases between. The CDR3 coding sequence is TGCAGCGCCAGACGGGATCCCTACGAGCAGTACTTC. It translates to CSARRDPYEQYF.

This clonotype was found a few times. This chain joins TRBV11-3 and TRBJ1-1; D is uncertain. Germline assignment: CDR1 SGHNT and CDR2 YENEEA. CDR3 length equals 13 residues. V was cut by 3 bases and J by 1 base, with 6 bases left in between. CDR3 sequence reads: CASSFSENTEAFF. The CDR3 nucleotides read TGTGCCAGCAGCTTCTCCGAGAACACTGAAGCTTTCTTT.

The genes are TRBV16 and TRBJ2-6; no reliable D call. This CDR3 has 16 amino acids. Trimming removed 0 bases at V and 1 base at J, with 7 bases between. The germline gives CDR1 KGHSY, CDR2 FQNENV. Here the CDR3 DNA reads TGTGCCAGCAGCCAATCTGCTAGATCTGGGGCCAACGTCCTGACTTTC. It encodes CASSQSARSGANVLTF.

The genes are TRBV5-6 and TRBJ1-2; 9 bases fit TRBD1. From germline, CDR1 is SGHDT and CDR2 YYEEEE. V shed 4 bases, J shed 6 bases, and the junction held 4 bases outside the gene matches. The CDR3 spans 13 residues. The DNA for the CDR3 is TGTGCCAGCAGCAAGGACAGGGGCCATGGCTACACCTTC. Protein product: CASSKDRGHGYTF.

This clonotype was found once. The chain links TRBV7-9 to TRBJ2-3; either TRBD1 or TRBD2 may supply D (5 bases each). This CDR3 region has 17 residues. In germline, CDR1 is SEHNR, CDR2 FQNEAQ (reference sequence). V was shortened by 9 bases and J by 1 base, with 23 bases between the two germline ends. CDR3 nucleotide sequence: TGTGCCAGTGTGGGAGAGGACACCCACTGGCGCACAGATACGCAGTATTTT. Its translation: CASVGEDTHWRTDTQYF.

DNA for the CDR3: TGTGCCAGCTCACAAATCTACCCTGGGACAGGGAAAGATGATACGCAGTATTTT. Translation: CASSQIYPGTGKDDTQYF. The V call is TRBV18, the J call TRBJ2-3; 9 bases are shared with TRBD1. The CDR3 runs to 18 residues. The V and J ends lost 4 bases and 6 bases, in that order; junction bases with no gene match: 17. Germline V gene lookup returns CDR1 KGHSH and CDR2 LQKENI.

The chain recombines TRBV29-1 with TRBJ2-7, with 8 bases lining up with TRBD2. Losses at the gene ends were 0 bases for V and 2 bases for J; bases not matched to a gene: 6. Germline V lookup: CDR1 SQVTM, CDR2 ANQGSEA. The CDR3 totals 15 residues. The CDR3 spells CSVEDTTSGPYEQYF. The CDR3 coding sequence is TGCAGCGTTGAAGATACTACTAGCGGTCCCTACGAGCAGTACTTC.

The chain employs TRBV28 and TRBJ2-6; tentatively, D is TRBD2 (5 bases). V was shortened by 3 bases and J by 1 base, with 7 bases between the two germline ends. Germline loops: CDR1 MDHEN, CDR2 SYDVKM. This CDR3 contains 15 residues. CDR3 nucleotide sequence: TGTGCCAGCAGTTTGTCGGGGTCTGGGGCCAACGTCCTGACTTTC. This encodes CASSLSGSGANVLTF. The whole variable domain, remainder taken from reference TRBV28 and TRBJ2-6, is DVKVTQSSRYLVKRTGEKVFLECVQDMDHENMFWYRQDPGLGLRLIYFSYDVKMKEKGDIPEGYSVSREKKERFSLILESASTNQTSMYLCASSLSGSGANVLTFGAGSRLTVL.

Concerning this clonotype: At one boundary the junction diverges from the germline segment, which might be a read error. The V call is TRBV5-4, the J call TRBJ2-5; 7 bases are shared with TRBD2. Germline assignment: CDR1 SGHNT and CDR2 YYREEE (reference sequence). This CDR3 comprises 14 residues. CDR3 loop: CASSSRLAQETQYF. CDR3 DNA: TGCGCCAGCAGTTCCAGACTAGCTCAAGAGACCCAGTACTTC. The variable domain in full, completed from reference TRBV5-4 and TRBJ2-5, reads ETGVTQSPTHLIKTRGQQVTLRCSSQSGHNTVSWYQQALGQGPQFIFQYYREEENGRGNFPPRFSGLQFPNYSSELNVNALELDDSALYLCASSSRLAQETQYFGPGTRLLVL.

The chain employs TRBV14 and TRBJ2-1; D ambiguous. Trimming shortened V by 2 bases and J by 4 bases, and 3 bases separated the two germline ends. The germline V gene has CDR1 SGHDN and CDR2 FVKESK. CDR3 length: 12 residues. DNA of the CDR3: TGTGCCAGCAGCCAAACGTACAATGAGCAGTTCTTC. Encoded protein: CASSQTYNEQFF.

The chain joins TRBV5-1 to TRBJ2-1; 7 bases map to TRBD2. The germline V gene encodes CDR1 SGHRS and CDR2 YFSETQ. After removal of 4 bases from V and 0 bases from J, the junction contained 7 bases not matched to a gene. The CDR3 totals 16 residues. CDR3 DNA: TGCGCCAGCAGCCCGCGACTAGCCGACTCCTACAATGAGCAGTTCTTC. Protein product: CASSPRLADSYNEQFF.

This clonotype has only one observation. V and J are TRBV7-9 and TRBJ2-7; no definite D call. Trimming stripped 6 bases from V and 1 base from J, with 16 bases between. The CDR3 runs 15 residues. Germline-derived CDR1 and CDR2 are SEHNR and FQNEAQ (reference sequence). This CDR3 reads CASSSDLTASYEQYF. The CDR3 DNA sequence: TGTGCCAGCAGTTCTGACCTAACCGCTTCCTACGAGCAGTACTTC.